One and the same sample provided the 9 T cell receptor beta chains below, sequenced in a study of CXCR3-negative and CXCR3-positive naive CD8 T cells. General study points: TRB CDR3s of CXCR3-positive naive cells were more hydrophobic than those of CXCR3-negative naive cells.

The method, 5' RACE with UMI labels, was used to prepare the TRB cDNA libraries. Each CDR3 protein gets one entry in TCRdb, which reprocessed the 5' RACE reads and gives no DNA. The sample data list about 98,000 distinct CDR3 sequences. Their cognate antigens are unknown. Specimen: naive CXCR3+ CD8+ T cells from blood. Subset noted: CD45RO-CCR7+CD27+CD95- naive CD8+ T cells expressing CXCR3 (TNR3+). The receptors shown here come from a human donor in good health. Some clones in this sample may be carry-over from other donors' samples.

The J gene is TRBJ2-7, the V gene TRBV15; TCRdb outputs TRBD1, but without DNA this stays unchecked. Germline V lookup: CDR1 LNHNV, CDR2 YYDKDF (reference sequence). The CDR3 spans 13 residues. CDR3: CATSPGGTYEQYF.

The chain carries TRBV4-1 and TRBJ2-1; TCRdb's D gene call, TRBD1, goes unchecked for lack of DNA. The length of the CDR3 is 18 residues. Germline V lookup: CDR1 MGHRA, CDR2 YSYEKL. The CDR3 is CASCLKLVGILPAHEQFF.

This rearrangement joins TRBV7-6 to TRBJ2-2; the TCRdb D gene call, TRBD2, has no DNA to confirm it. The germline CDR1 and CDR2 sequences are SGHVS and FNYEAQ. CDR3 length: 20 amino acids. The CDR3 region is CASSPQDFRLISGFTGELFF. The whole variable domain, filled in from reference TRBV7-6 and TRBJ2-2, reads GAGVSQSPRYKVTKRGQDVALRCDPISGHVSLYWYRQALGQGPEFLTYFNYEAQQDKSGLPNDRFSAERPEGSISTLTIQRTEQRDSAMYRCASSPQDFRLISGFTGELFFGEGSRLTVL.

The chain employs TRBV12-3 or TRBV12-4 and TRBJ2-7. This CDR3 has 15 amino acids. CDR3 protein: CASSPLVQFDNEQYF.

The J gene is TRBJ2-5, the V gene TRBV7-3; checking the TCRdb D call of TRBD1 is not possible without DNA. This CDR3 is built from 14 residues. The germline V gene has CDR1 SGHTA and CDR2 FQGTGA. The CDR3 loop is CASSPDRDQETQYF.

The chain employs TRBV7-3 and TRBJ2-2; the D gene TCRdb calls, TRBD1, cannot be checked with no DNA. From germline, CDR1 is SGHTA and CDR2 FQGTGA. CDR3 length: 14 residues. The CDR3 is CASSPQGYTGELFF.

The V and J genes are TRBV19 and TRBJ2-1; TCRdb's assignment of TRBD2 cannot be checked, as there is no DNA. Germline assignment: CDR1 LNHDA and CDR2 SQIVND (reference sequence). This CDR3 has 17 amino acids. Here the CDR3 reads CASSSGGAPVTGNEQFF.

The chain couples TRBV6-5 to TRBJ1-1; lacking DNA, the TRBD1 call made by TCRdb goes unchecked. CDR1 and CDR2 from the germline V gene are MNHEY and SVGAGI. The CDR3 sequence is 21 residues long. CDR3 loop: CASSYSTPDRGNKILSTEAFF.

This chain uses TRBV7-9 with TRBJ2-7; TCRdb names TRBD1, which stays unverified in the absence of DNA. CDR1 is SEHNR and CDR2 is FQNEAQ in the germline V gene (reference sequence). This CDR3 region has 14 residues. The CDR3 spells CASSLVETGYEQYF.